This record covers a single TCR beta chain. The target antigen is unknown. One end of the junction varies from germline; a read error may be responsible. Looked up from germline, CDR1 is SSHAT and CDR2 is FNYEAQ (reference sequence). The CDR3 runs 14 residues. This entry comes from a study of early T cells in non-severe SARS-CoV-2 infection. About the research overall: The study sequenced bulk RNA from unsorted whole blood, with chains unpaired. Findings and caveats of the study: Anti-spike CD8 responses were favored by VDJdb matching, which missed private and CD4 specificities.

Researchers tagged individual cDNA molecules with unique molecular identifiers. MiXCR, applied by TCRdb to the 5' RACE reads, yields one record per CDR3 protein. The sample includes approximately 90,000 distinct CDR3 sequences, 12% of them seen just once. The TCR comes from an adult who was a healthcare worker with PCR-confirmed SARS-CoV-2 infection or an uninfected control (not recorded which). The sample here was whole blood, taken at baseline. The chain has TRBV7-7 and TRBJ2-7; tentative D call: TRBD1 (5 bases). The CDR3 DNA follows: TGTGCTAGCAGCTTAGGGGCCGACTCCTACGAGCAGTACTTC. Translated, it gives CASSLGADSYEQYF.